These 21 T cell receptor beta chains were all obtained from the same sample, sequenced in a study of blood T cells in healthy people across ages. Sample-barcoded 5' priming and a J-beta primer mix drove a second PCR of about 7 to 11 cycles. MiXCR was run by TCRdb on the 5' RACE reads, yielding one entry per CDR3 protein. The top ten clones hold 9.5% to 13% of a sample with approximately 900,000 distinct CDR3 sequences, about 28% of them seen once. Another study also made use of these data, one on T cells of mothers and their children.

The sample consisted of blood. These receptors came from a woman in her forties in good health.

Comments on this clonotype: Since a much larger clone is just one base distant, this may be a read error. J is TRBJ2-7 and V is TRBV7-6; 9 nucleotides agree with TRBD2. The CDR3 consists of 15 residues. CDR1 SGHVS and CDR2 FNYEAQ come from the germline V gene. V shed 5 bases and J 3 bases; nucleotides not matched to a gene: 8. CDR3 sequence reads: CASSARAGGLYEQYF. The CDR3 coding sequence is TGTGCCAGCAGCGCAAGAGCGGGGGGCCTCTACGAGCAGTACTTC.

CDR3 amino acids: CASSQVTPVTNEKLFF. The CDR3 DNA reads as TGCGCCAGCAGCCAAGTAACCCCAGTAACTAATGAAAAACTGTTTTTT. V and J are TRBV4-3 and TRBJ1-4; D gene ambiguous. CDR3 length: 16 residues. V was trimmed by 1 base and J by 1 base, leaving 10 bases between them. The germline CDR1 and CDR2 sequences are LGHNA and YSLEER.

In the case of this clonotype: A read error is possible here, since a much larger clone lies one base away. The chain carries TRBV9 and TRBJ2-2; TRBD2 aligns across 7 bases. Germline V lookup: CDR1 SGDLS, CDR2 YYNGEE. This CDR3 spans 17 amino acids. The CDR3 sequence: CASSLMGGMSNTGERFF. The CDR3 DNA reads as TGTGCCAGCAGCCTAATGGGGGGGATGTCGAACACCGGGGAGCGGTTTTTT.

This clonotype occurred many times. The V gene is TRBV4-1, the J gene TRBJ2-7; 9 nucleotides align to TRBD1. This CDR3 has 14 amino acids. J was trimmed by 4 bases and V by 3 bases; bases with no gene match: 4. CDR1 is MGHRA and CDR2 is YSYEKL in the germline V gene. The DNA for the CDR3 is TGCGCCAGCAGCCACCCGGGACAGGGTTACGAGCAGTACTTC. Translation: CASSHPGQGYEQYF.

This clonotype showed up just a few times. CDR3 in amino acids: CASSHRADKGDGANVLTF. The CDR3 bases are TGTGCCAGCAGCCATCGTGCCGACAAGGGGGATGGGGCCAACGTCCTGACTTTC. V usage is TRBV4-2 and J usage is TRBJ2-6, with a tentative D call TRBD1 (6 bases). The V and J ends lost 3 bases and 3 bases respectively, with 18 bases between them. The CDR3 spans 18 residues. Germline CDR1 and CDR2: LGHNA and YNFKEQ.

This clonotype was seen only a few times. The V gene is TRBV4-3, the J gene TRBJ1-4, with 9 bases aligning to TRBD1. This CDR3 spans 15 amino acids. V shed 2 bases and J 6 bases; nucleotides not matched to a gene: 4. The germline CDR1 and CDR2 sequences are LGHNA and YSLEER. CDR3 sequence: CASSQKRDRDEKLFF. In DNA, the CDR3 is TGCGCCAGCAGCCAAAAACGGGACAGGGATGAAAAACTGTTTTTT.

In this sample, this clonotype turned up many times. The chain joins TRBV4-3 to TRBJ2-3, with D hard to call. The ends were cut back, 0 bases at V and 2 bases at J, with 6 bases in the middle. The CDR3 contains 14 residues. Germline-derived CDR1 and CDR2 are LGHNA and YSLEER. CDR3 coding DNA: TGCGCCAGCAGCCAAGATCACTCCACAGATACGCAGTATTTT. This encodes CASSQDHSTDTQYF.

This clonotype was seen only a few times. This chain connects TRBV5-5 to TRBJ1-5; D is perhaps TRBD1 (5 bases). CDR3 length: 13 amino acids. The germline CDR1 and CDR2 sequences are SGHKS and YYEKEE (reference sequence). V dropped 4 bases and J dropped 5 bases, with 10 bases sitting between them. The CDR3 sequence: CASSEGWDQPQHF. For the CDR3, the DNA is TGTGCCAGCAGCGAGGGGTGGGATCAGCCCCAGCATTTT.

The chain employs TRBV7-2 and TRBJ2-3; D may be TRBD2 (5 bases). V shed 1 base and J shed 0 bases, with 14 bases lying between them. Germline V CDR1 and CDR2: SGHTA, FQGNSA. The CDR3 consists of 17 residues. In DNA, the CDR3 is TGTGCCAGCAGCTTAGTCGGGATTAGCAGGAGCACAGATACGCAGTATTTT. Translating gives CASSLVGISRSTDTQYF.

The chain links TRBV7-2 to TRBJ2-7, with TRBD2 as a possible D gene (6 bases). The DNA end is more similar to TRBJ2-4, so the J call may be wrong. This CDR3 comprises 15 residues. CDR1 is SGHTA, CDR2 FQGNSA, per germline. The CDR3 DNA follows: TGTGCCAGCAGTGACTCAGGGCGTAGCGGAAACATTCAGTACTTC. Translating it yields CASSDSGRSGNIQYF.

V and J are TRBV7-9 and TRBJ2-5; D not certain. The assigned J gene may be wrong: the sequence end matches TRBJ2-7 better. The germline V gene has CDR1 SEHNR and CDR2 FQNEAQ (reference sequence). The CDR3 is 14 residues long. CDR3: CASSSTNGITEQYF. The CDR3 DNA is TGTGCCAGCAGCAGTACCAATGGAATTACCGAGCAGTACTTC.

This clonotype was observed many times. The chain carries TRBV5-1 and TRBJ2-3; unclear D gene. V shed 4 bases and J shed 1 base, with 7 bases lying between them. The CDR3 is made up of 13 amino acids. Germline V lookup: CDR1 SGHRS, CDR2 YFSETQ. CDR3 residues: CASSHSRTDTQYF. CDR3 bases: TGCGCCAGCAGCCACTCACGCACAGATACGCAGTATTTT. Drawing the rest from reference TRBV5-1 and TRBJ2-3, the complete variable domain is KAGVTQTPRYLIKTRGQQVTLSCSPISGHRSVSWYQQTPGQGLQFLFEYFSETQRNKGNFPGRFSGRQFSNSRSEMNVSTLELGDSALYLCASSHSRTDTQYFGPGTRLTVL.

The chain recombines TRBV18 with TRBJ2-5; D not resolved. CDR3 length: 12 amino acids. Trimming removed 0 bases from V and 7 bases from J, with 6 bases in between. Germline loops: CDR1 KGHSH, CDR2 LQKENI. The CDR3: CASSPPTGTQYF. In nucleotides, the CDR3 is TGTGCCAGCTCACCACCGACCGGGACCCAGTACTTC. The whole variable domain, filled in from reference TRBV18 and TRBJ2-5, reads NAGVMQNPRHLVRRRGQEARLRCSPMKGHSHVYWYRQLPEEGLKFMVYLQKENIIDESGMPKERFSAEFPKEGPSILRIQQVVRGDSAAYFCASSPPTGTQYFGPGTRLLVL.

The CDR3 protein is CASSLSMGADTQYF. The CDR3 DNA reads TGTGCCAGCAGCTTAAGTATGGGTGCAGATACGCAGTATTTT. J is TRBJ2-3 and V is TRBV7-2; D gene unclear. Germline V gives CDR1 SGHTA, CDR2 FQGNSA. V shed 2 bases and J shed 4 bases, with 10 bases lying between them. The CDR3 has 14 residues.

The CDR3 sequence: CASSIGGRSSGTEAFF. DNA for the CDR3: TGTGCCAGCAGCATCGGTGGGAGGTCCTCCGGAACTGAAGCTTTCTTT. The V call is TRBV28, the J call TRBJ1-1, with D unclear. Trimming took 6 bases from V and 5 from J, leaving 22 bases between them. This CDR3 comprises 16 residues. The germline V gene has CDR1 MDHEN and CDR2 SYDVKM.

In regard to this clonotype: The junction shows a germline mismatch at one end, possibly a read error. The CDR3 DNA reads as TGTGCCAGCCCACCTTCCAGCGGGGGTAGCACAGATACGCAGTATTTT. This translates into CASPPSSGGSTDTQYF. The J gene is TRBJ2-3, the V gene TRBV18, with 8 bases aligning to TRBD2. CDR3 size: 16 residues. Germline V gene sequence: CDR1 KGHSH, CDR2 LQKENI.

The genes are TRBV10-3 and TRBJ2-5; 9 bases fit TRBD1. Near its end, the DNA agrees better with TRBJ2-7, so the J call may be wrong. The CDR3 covers 13 residues. Germline V CDR1 and CDR2: ENHRY, SYGVKD. CDR3: CAIRGQGTHEQYF. The CDR3 DNA reads TGTGCCATCCGGGGACAGGGAACCCACGAGCAGTACTTC.

This clonotype was seen many times. This chain connects TRBV29-1 to TRBJ2-5; tentative D call: TRBD2 (5 bases). Germline CDR1 is SQVTM and CDR2 is ANQGSEA. The CDR3 contains 11 residues. V was shortened by 7 bases and J by 0 bases, with 6 bases between the two germline ends. CDR3 nucleotide sequence: TGCAGCGCGGGGTACCAAGAGACCCAGTACTTC. Protein sequence: CSAGYQETQYF. Full variable domain (missing parts from reference TRBV29-1 and TRBJ2-5): SAVISQKPSRDICQRGTSLTIQCQVDSQVTMMFWYRQQPGQSLTLIATANQGSEATYESGFVIDKFPISRPNLTFSTLTVSNMSPEDSSIYLCSAGYQETQYFGPGTRLLVL.

This clonotype was seen a handful of times. The V gene is TRBV2, the J gene TRBJ2-3; D may be TRBD2 (7 bases). The CDR3 covers 14 residues. Per the germline V gene, CDR1 is SNHLY and CDR2 is FYNNEI. The V end was cut by 5 bases, the J end by 4 bases, with 13 bases between. CDR3 coding DNA: TGTGCCAGCAGTCGGGGGGCCCCCCCAGATACGCAGTATTTT. Translating gives CASSRGAPPDTQYF.

This clonotype was seen many times. This chain joins TRBV10-3 and TRBJ2-7, with D perhaps TRBD2 (6 bases). V was trimmed by 2 bases and J by 5 bases, leaving 7 bases between them. Germline CDR1 ENHRY, CDR2 SYGVKD. This CDR3 contains 12 residues. CDR3 nucleotide sequence: TGTGCCATCAGTGAGGGAGGGGACGAGCAGTACTTC. Translated, it gives CAISEGGDEQYF.

The chain carries TRBV5-1 and TRBJ2-2; 7 bases are shared with TRBD1. Germline trimming cut 4 bases from V and 1 base from J; bases unmatched to any gene: 7. Per the germline V gene, CDR1 is SGHRS and CDR2 is YFSETQ. This CDR3 is 16 amino acids long. The CDR3 sequence is CASSTYRGQNTGELFF. CDR3 sequence (DNA): TGCGCCAGCAGCACCTACAGGGGTCAGAACACCGGGGAGCTGTTTTTT.